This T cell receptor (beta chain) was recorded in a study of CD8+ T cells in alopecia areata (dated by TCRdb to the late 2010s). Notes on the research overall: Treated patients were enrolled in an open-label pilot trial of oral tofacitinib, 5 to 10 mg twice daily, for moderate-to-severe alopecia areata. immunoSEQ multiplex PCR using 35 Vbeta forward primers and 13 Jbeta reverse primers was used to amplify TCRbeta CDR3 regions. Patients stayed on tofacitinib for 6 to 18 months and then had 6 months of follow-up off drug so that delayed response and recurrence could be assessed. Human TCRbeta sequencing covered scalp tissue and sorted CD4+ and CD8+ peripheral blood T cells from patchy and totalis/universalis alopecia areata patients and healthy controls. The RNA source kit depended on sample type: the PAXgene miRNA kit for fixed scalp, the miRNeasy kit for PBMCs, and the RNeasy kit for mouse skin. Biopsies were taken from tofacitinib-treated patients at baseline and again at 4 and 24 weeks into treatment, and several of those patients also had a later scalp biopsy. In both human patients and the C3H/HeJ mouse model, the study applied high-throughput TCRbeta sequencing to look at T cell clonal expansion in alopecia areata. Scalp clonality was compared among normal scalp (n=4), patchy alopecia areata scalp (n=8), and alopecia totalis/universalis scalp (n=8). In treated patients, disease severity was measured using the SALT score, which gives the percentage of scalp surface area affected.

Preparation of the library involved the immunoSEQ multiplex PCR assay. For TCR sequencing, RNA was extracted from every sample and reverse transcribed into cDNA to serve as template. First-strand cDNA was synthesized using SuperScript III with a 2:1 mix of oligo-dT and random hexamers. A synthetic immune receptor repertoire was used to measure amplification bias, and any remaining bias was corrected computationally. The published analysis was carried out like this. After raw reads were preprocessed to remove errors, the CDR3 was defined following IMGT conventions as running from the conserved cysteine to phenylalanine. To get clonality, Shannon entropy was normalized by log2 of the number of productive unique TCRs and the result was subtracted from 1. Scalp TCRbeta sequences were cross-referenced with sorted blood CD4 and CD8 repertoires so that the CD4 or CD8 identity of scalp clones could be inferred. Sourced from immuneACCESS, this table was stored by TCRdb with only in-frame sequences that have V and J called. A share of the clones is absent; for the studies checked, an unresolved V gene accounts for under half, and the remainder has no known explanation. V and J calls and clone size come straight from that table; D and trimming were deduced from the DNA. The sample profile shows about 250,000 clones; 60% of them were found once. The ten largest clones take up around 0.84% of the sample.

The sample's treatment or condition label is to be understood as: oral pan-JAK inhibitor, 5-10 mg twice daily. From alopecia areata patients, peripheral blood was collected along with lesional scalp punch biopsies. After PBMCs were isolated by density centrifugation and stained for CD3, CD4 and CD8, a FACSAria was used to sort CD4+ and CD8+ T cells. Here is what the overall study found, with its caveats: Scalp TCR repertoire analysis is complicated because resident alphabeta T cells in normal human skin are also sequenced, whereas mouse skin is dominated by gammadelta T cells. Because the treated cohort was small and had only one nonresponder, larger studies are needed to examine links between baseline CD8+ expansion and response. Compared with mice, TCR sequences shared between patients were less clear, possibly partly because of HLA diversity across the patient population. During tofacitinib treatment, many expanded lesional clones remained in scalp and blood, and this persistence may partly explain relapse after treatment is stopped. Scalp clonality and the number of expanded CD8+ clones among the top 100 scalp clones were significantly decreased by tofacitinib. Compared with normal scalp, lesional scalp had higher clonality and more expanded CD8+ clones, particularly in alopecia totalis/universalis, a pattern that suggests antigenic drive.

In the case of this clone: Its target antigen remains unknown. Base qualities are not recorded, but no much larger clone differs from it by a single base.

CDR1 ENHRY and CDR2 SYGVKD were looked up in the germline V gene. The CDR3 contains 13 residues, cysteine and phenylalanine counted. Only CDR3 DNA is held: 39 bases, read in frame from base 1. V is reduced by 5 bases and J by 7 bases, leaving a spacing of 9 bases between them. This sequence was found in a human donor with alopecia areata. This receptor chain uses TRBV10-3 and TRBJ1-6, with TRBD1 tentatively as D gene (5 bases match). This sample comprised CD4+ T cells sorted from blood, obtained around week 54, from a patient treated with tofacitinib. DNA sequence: TGTGCCATCAGTCTGGGGGAGAATTCACCCCTCCACTTT. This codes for CAISLGENSPLHF.